The following is a T cell receptor beta chain sequence with its context. This specimen belongs to a study of PD-L1 blockade in urothelial cancer. About the research overall: Median T cell yield from blood was about 130,000.

Synthetic TCR analog templates were spiked into all PCRs individually. Repertoires were generated with immunoSEQ multiplex PCR, while TCRdb's copy carries only in-frame clones and drops some. Seen here are about 130,000 clones, roughly 86% observed once, and the top ten hold roughly 2.4%. There are 12 residues in the CDR3. From germline, CDR1 is MNHNY and CDR2 SVGAGI (reference sequence). V shed 6 bases and J shed 3 bases, with 9 bases lying between them. Time point denoted: peripheral blood 6 weeks after treatment start. The patients had locally advanced or metastatic urothelial carcinoma. J is TRBJ2-7 and V is TRBV6-6; tentatively, D is TRBD1 (5 bases). This receptor was identified in a man aged 50 to 60 with urothelial cancer. The sequenced sample was PBMCs, obtained around atezolizumab (anti-PD-L1) treatment. The DNA of the CDR3 is TGTGCCAGCAGAAGCGACAGCTACGAGCAGTACTTC. Protein: CASRSDSYEQYF.